This is a list of T cell receptor beta chains from one sample in a study of control samples from healthy donors and cancer patients. Data came from immunoSEQ multiplex PCR; TCRdb stores just in-frame clones and leaves some out. The data hold roughly 140,000 clones, with 75% to 90% observed a single time. Material: blood. These receptors were obtained from a young man in good health. The CDR3 runs from the conserved cysteine through the conserved F or W. The D gene is left open where the match is weak. Size is omitted from some rows. Given values are once, few, many or a class for expanded clones.

TGCGCCAGCAGCTTCACAGGGACCACGGCTGAAGCTTTCTTT	CASSFTGTTAEAFF	once	14	TRBV5-1	TRBJ1-1	-
TGTGCCTGGAAAGGGGACTCCTACGAGCAGTACTTC	CAWKGDSYEQYF	-	12	TRBV30	TRBJ2-7	-
TGCACCAGCAGCCAATTCAGGAGAAACTCGGGAAACACCATATATTTT	CTSSQFRRNSGNTIYF	-	16	TRBV1	TRBJ1-3	-
TGTGCCACCAGTGATTATTCTGAGGGGAGAGAGACCCAGTACTTC	CATSDYSEGRETQYF	-	15	TRBV24-1	TRBJ2-5	-
TGCGCCAGCAGCCCCGCTTTAGGCGGGACGAGTACCGGGGAGCTGTTTTTT	CASSPALGGTSTGELFF	few	17	TRBV4-3	TRBJ2-2	-
TGTGCCAGCAGCGTAGGGGGCTTTCCCTACGAGCAGTACTTC	CASSVGGFPYEQYF	few	14	TRBV9	TRBJ2-7	-
TGTGCCAGCAGTCGGTTCGACTCCGGTGGTTCACCCCTCCACTTT	CASSRFDSGGSPLHF	-	15	TRBV6-6	TRBJ1-6	-
TGTGCCAGCAGTTACGCGACAGGGGGCCCCGAATACTTC	CASSYATGGPEYF	-	13	TRBV6-5	TRBJ2-7	TRBD1
TGTGCCAGCTCATCTCAATTACAGGGGGATGAGCAGTTCTTC	CASSSQLQGDEQFF	-	14	TRBV18	TRBJ2-1	TRBD1
TGTGCCAGCAGTGAAAACCTCCCGATAGGGATGGGGGAGACCCAGTACTTC	CASSENLPIGMGETQYF	-	17	TRBV2	TRBJ2-5	-
TGTGCCAGCAGCTTAACGGCGACAGGGCGGGAGACCCAGTACTTC	CASSLTATGRETQYF	-	15	TRBV7-9	TRBJ2-5	TRBD1
TGTGCCAGCAGCACGGGGGGGGCTAGTTCAGATACGCAGTATTTT	CASSTGGASSDTQYF	-	15	TRBV5-6	TRBJ2-3	TRBD2
TGTGCCAGCAGTGATCGACTAGCGGGAGGGGATGAGCAGTTCTTC	CASSDRLAGGDEQFF	-	15	TRBV6-4	TRBJ2-1	TRBD2
TGTGCCAGCAGCAAACGGCAAATTATTAGCAATCAGCCCCAGCATTTT	CASSKRQIISNQPQHF	-	16	TRBV21-1	TRBJ1-5	-
TGTGCCAGCGACCGGACCGACACAGATACGCAGTATTTT	CASDRTDTDTQYF	-	13	TRBV5-5	TRBJ2-3	-
TGTGCCAGCAGCTTGGGGGCGCAGAGTAGGGCGAATTCACCCCTCCACTTT	CASSLGAQSRANSPLHF	-	17	TRBV5-5	TRBJ1-6	-
TGTGCCAGCTCACCAACGGCAGGGGGAGACGTAAGCGGCTACACCTTC	CASSPTAGGDVSGYTF	-	16	TRBV18	TRBJ1-2	TRBD1
TGTGCCAGCAGCTTGGAACAGGGGTTGAACACTGAAGCTTTCTTT	CASSLEQGLNTEAFF	-	15	TRBV5-6	TRBJ1-1	TRBD1
TGTGCCATTAGTAGCGGGGGCAATGAGCAGTTCTTC	CAISSGGNEQFF	-	12	TRBV10-3	TRBJ2-1	TRBD2
TGTGCCAGCGACAAAACAGATTTGAACACTGAAGCTTTCTTT	CASDKTDLNTEAFF	once	14	TRBV6-5	TRBJ1-1	-
TGTGCCAGCAGCTTATTAGACGTCTACGAGCAGTACTTC	CASSLLDVYEQYF	-	13	TRBV11-1	TRBJ2-7	-
TGCGCCACCCCCTGTAGCGGGCTTTCCTACGAGCAGTACTTC	CATPCSGLSYEQYF	-	14	TRBV10-1	TRBJ2-7	TRBD2
TGTGCCAGCGCCGGACAGGGGGCTCGAGAGACCCAGTACTTC	CASAGQGARETQYF	-	14	TRBV9	TRBJ2-5	TRBD1
TGTGCCAGTAGCCCCGATTGGGGGGGCACCGGGGAGCTGTTTTTT	CASSPDWGGTGELFF	-	15	TRBV19	TRBJ2-2	TRBD2
TGTGCCAGCGGATTAGGGCGTCAAGAGACCCAGTACTTC	CASGLGRQETQYF	-	13	TRBV5-4	TRBJ2-5	-
TGTGCCAGCAGTCTAGCGGGGGTAAACCAAGAGACCCAGTACTTC	CASSLAGVNQETQYF	-	15	TRBV5-5	TRBJ2-5	TRBD2
TGCAGCGTCCCGGACTTACAAGAGACCCAGTACTTC	CSVPDLQETQYF	-	12	TRBV29-1	TRBJ2-5	-
TGTGCCAGCAGTTCACTTGGACAGGCCTACAATGAGCAGTTCTTC	CASSSLGQAYNEQFF	-	15	TRBV6-5	TRBJ2-1	TRBD1
TGTGCCAGCAGCTTAAAAAGATCCGGGGTTGTTGAGCAGTTCTTC	CASSLKRSGVVEQFF	-	15	TRBV7-9	TRBJ2-1	-
TGTGCCAGCAGCAACCCGCGTGAAAAACTGTTTTTT	CASSNPREKLFF	-	12	TRBV21-1	TRBJ1-4	-
TGTGCCAGCAGCCAAGGGAGCGGGGGGGCGCGAGATACGCAGTATTTT	CASSQGSGGARDTQYF	few	16	TRBV4-2	TRBJ2-3	TRBD2
TGTGCCAGCAGTTACTCGAGTGGGAGCTATGGCTACACCTTC	CASSYSSGSYGYTF	-	14	TRBV6-2/TRBV6-3	TRBJ1-2	-
TGTGCCAGCAGTTTTGCTCGGAAAGAGACCCAGTACTTC	CASSFARKETQYF	-	13	TRBV2	TRBJ2-5	-
TGTGCCACCAGCTACAGGGGAAACTATGGCTACACCTTC	CATSYRGNYGYTF	-	13	TRBV15	TRBJ1-2	TRBD1
TGTGCCAGTTCCAAAGCTATGGGGATATACAATGAGCAGTTCTTC	CASSKAMGIYNEQFF	-	15	TRBV19	TRBJ2-1	-
TGTGCCAGCAACAGGACAGGGCGAGAGACCCAGTACTTC	CASNRTGRETQYF	-	13	TRBV21-1	TRBJ2-5	-
TGTGCCAGCAGCTTAGTTGGGGGTTCGGATGAGCAGTTCTTC	CASSLVGGSDEQFF	-	14	TRBV11-3	TRBJ2-1	-
TGTGCCAGCAGCTTTGGAGCGAGTCCTTTCTCTGGGGCCAACGTCCTGACTTTC	CASSFGASPFSGANVLTF	-	18	TRBV5-4	TRBJ2-6	-
TGCGCCAGCGCAGGGACTAGCGGTGGGGGCAATGAGCAGTTCTTC	CASAGTSGGGNEQFF	-	15	TRBV5-1	TRBJ2-1	TRBD2
TGTGCCAGCAGCGCATGGGGGACGACTAATGAAAAACTGTTTTTT	CASSAWGTTNEKLFF	-	15	TRBV9	TRBJ1-4	-
TGTGCCAGCAGTTACATCGCTTCTAACATTCAGTACTTC	CASSYIASNIQYF	-	13	TRBV6-5	TRBJ2-4	-
TGTGCCAGTATTGGATCGGGTTCTAACTATGGCTACACCTTC	CASIGSGSNYGYTF	-	14	TRBV19	TRBJ1-2	-
TGCGCCAGCAGCCAAGGGACAGTCACCGGGGAGCTGTTTTTT	CASSQGTVTGELFF	-	14	TRBV4-1	TRBJ2-2	-
TGTGCCAGCAGCTTGGCCGGGCTTCCCATATATTTT	CASSLAGLPIYF	-	12	TRBV5-6	TRBJ1-3	-
TGCGCCAGCAGCCAAGATCCCGGGGTTAATGAAAAACTGTTTTTT	CASSQDPGVNEKLFF	-	15	TRBV4-1	TRBJ1-4	-
TGCGCCAGCAGCTTGGAGGCAGGGTTCTCCTACGAGCAGTACTTC	CASSLEAGFSYEQYF	-	15	TRBV5-1	TRBJ2-7	-
TGTGCCAGCTACCCCCGGGCCCAAAAAAAGGGGAACACTGAAGCTTTCTTT	CASYPRAQKKGNTEAFF	few	17	TRBV28	TRBJ1-1	-
TGCGCCAGCAGCCAAGAGTTGGGAGGGACAGCTAACACTGAAGCTTTCTTT	CASSQELGGTANTEAFF	few	17	TRBV4-3	TRBJ1-1	TRBD1
TGCGCCAGCAGCCAAGTAGCAGGGGGTGGCACAGATACGCAGTATTTT	CASSQVAGGGTDTQYF	many	16	TRBV4-3	TRBJ2-3	TRBD1
TGTGCCAGCAGCTCAAGAAGTAAGGTGGGCACAGATACGCAGTATTTT	CASSSRSKVGTDTQYF	-	16	TRBV5-6	TRBJ2-3	-
TGTGCCAGCAGCCTACAGGGGACTGAAGCTTTCTTT	CASSLQGTEAFF	-	12	TRBV6-5	TRBJ1-1	TRBD1
TGTGCCAGCAGTCCTTTTACAGGGCTGAACACTGAAGCTTTCTTT	CASSPFTGLNTEAFF	once	15	TRBV6-5	TRBJ1-1	-
TGTGCCACCAGTGACCATCAAAGTGCCGGAGCTTTCTTT	CATSDHQSAGAFF	-	13	TRBV24-1	TRBJ1-1	-
TGTGCCAGCAGCCTCTCCCGTGTCTCTAGCACAGATACGCAGTATTTT	CASSLSRVSSTDTQYF	-	16	TRBV11-1	TRBJ2-3	-
TGTGCCAGCAGCTTACTTTATGGGACAGGGGGGTACAATGAGCAGTTCTTC	CASSLLYGTGGYNEQFF	-	17	TRBV5-4	TRBJ2-1	TRBD1
TGTGCCAGCTCACCGAGCGGGAGGGCCCGGGAGCAGTTCTTC	CASSPSGRAREQFF	-	14	TRBV18	TRBJ2-1	TRBD2
TGTGCCAGCAGTTTCGGACAGGGGGACACTGAAGCTTTCTTT	CASSFGQGDTEAFF	-	14	TRBV6-5	TRBJ1-1	TRBD1
TGTGCCAGCAGCAAAACCGGGACGGACTATGGCTACACCTTC	CASSKTGTDYGYTF	-	14	TRBV7-9	TRBJ1-2	-
TGCGCCAGCAGCTTGGATGTCAGGGCCCCTAACTATGGCTACACCTTC	CASSLDVRAPNYGYTF	-	16	TRBV5-1	TRBJ1-2	-